This T cell receptor (beta chain) was documented in a study of shared clonotypes between healthy human individuals. The overall study: Researchers drew samples from two women and a few men aged 18 to 49. Study outcomes and limitations: Generation probability values for non-shared clonotypes were lower than those for clonotypes shared by all four donors.

A note on this clone: Its specificity is not known.

Using immunoSEQ multiplex PCR, the repertoire was profiled, and TCRdb retains in-frame clones only, with some absent. The sample holds about 2.3 million clones, approximately 95% seen once. Source material: naive CD4+ T cells from PBMCs. Subset in this sample: CD45RA+ positively selected. The receptor comes from a man aged 18 to 29 in good health. Some clones in this sample may be carry-over from other donors' samples.

CDR3 in amino acids: CASSPKFASYNEQFF. The CDR3 nucleotides are TGTGCCAGCAGCCCCAAGTTCGCCTCCTACAATGAGCAGTTCTTC. The rearrangement uses TRBV7-3 and TRBJ2-1; D is unclear. CDR3 length: 15 residues. Germline CDR1 is SGHTA and CDR2 is FQGTGA. V lost 5 bases to trimming and J lost 0 bases, with 11 bases between them.